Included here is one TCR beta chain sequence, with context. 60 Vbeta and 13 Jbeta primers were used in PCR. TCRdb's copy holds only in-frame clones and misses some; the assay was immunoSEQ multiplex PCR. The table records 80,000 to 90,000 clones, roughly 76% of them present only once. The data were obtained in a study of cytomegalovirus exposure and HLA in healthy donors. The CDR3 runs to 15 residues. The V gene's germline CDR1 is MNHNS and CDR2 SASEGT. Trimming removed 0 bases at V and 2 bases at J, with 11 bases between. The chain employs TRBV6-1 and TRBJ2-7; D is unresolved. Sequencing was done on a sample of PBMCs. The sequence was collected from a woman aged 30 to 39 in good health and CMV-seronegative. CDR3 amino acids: CASSEARDGPYEQYF. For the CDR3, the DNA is TGTGCCAGCAGTGAAGCGAGAGATGGGCCCTACGAGCAGTACTTC.